Presented here are 19 T cell receptor beta chains from one specimen sequenced in a study of cytomegalovirus exposure and HLA in healthy donors. The PCR ran on 60 Vbeta and 13 Jbeta primers. Using immunoSEQ multiplex PCR, the repertoire was profiled, and TCRdb retains in-frame clones only, with some absent. The table includes around 100,000 clones, more than 65% detected once. The sample consisted of PBMCs. The source of these receptors is a woman in her forties or fifties in good health and CMV-seropositive.

The gene calls are TRBV9 and TRBJ1-2, with a possible D match to TRBD1 (6 bases). CDR1 and CDR2 from the germline V gene are SGDLS and YYNGEE. Trimming shortened V by 3 bases and J by 4 bases, and 13 bases separated the two germline ends. This CDR3 is built from 14 residues. Here the CDR3 DNA reads TGTGCCAGCAGCGCCTCACAGGGAACCTATGGCTACACCTTC. This encodes CASSASQGTYGYTF. Looking up the rest from reference TRBV9 and TRBJ1-2 gives the full variable domain: DSGVTQTPKHLITATGQRVTLRCSPRSGDLSVYWYQQSLDQGLQFLIQYYNGEERAKGNILERFSAQQFPDLHSELNLSSLELGDSALYFCASSASQGTYGYTFGSGTRLTVV.

This rearrangement joins TRBV7-9 to TRBJ2-3, with 9 positions matching TRBD2. Germline CDR1 SEHNR, CDR2 FQNEAQ (reference sequence). The junction had 6 bases not matched to a gene; V was cut back by 3 bases and J by 2 bases. This CDR3 has 16 amino acids. CDR3 amino acids: CASSLVIAGVTDTQYF. The CDR3 coding sequence is TGTGCCAGCAGCTTGGTAATAGCGGGAGTCACAGATACGCAGTATTTT.

The chain carries TRBV7-2 and TRBJ2-7, with TRBD1 matching 7 bases. Germline V lookup: CDR1 SGHTA, CDR2 FQGNSA. V shed 1 base and J 12 bases; nucleotides not matched to a gene: 9. This CDR3 contains 13 residues. The CDR3 sequence is CASSLGTGAFAYF. The CDR3 bases are TGTGCCAGCAGCTTAGGGACAGGAGCCTTCGCGTACTTC.

The chain combines TRBV2 with TRBJ1-2, with D possibly TRBD1 on 5 matching bases. Trimming shortened V by 8 bases and J by 3 bases, and 10 bases separated the two germline ends. The CDR3 is 12 residues long. Germline CDR1 reads SNHLY; CDR2 reads FYNNEI. This CDR3 reads CASGREDYGYTF. CDR3 sequence (DNA): TGTGCCAGCGGCAGGGAGGACTATGGCTACACCTTC. The full variable domain, rest sourced from reference TRBV2 and TRBJ1-2, is EPEVTQTPSHQVTQMGQEVILRCVPISNHLYFYWYRQILGQKVEFLVSFYNNEISEKSEIFDDQFSVERPDGSNFTLKIRSTKLEDSAMYFCASGREDYGYTFGSGTRLTVV.

In this sample, this clone turned up a few times. V and J are TRBV5-6 and TRBJ2-7; D is perhaps TRBD2 (6 bases). Germline lookup yields CDR1 SGHDT and CDR2 YYEEEE. V lost 3 bases and J lost 6, with 13 bases in between. This CDR3 has 13 amino acids. The CDR3 DNA reads as TGTGCCAGCAGCTCTAGCGCCGAGCGCGAGCAGTACTTC. Translation gives CASSSSAEREQYF.

The gene calls are TRBV5-1 and TRBJ1-4; TRBD1 matches at 9 bases. V dropped 7 bases and J dropped 8; count of bases not matched to a gene: 9. CDR1 and CDR2 (germline): SGHRS, YFSETQ. The CDR3 runs to 14 residues. The DNA of the CDR3 is TGCGCCAGCGCTCCGGGACAGGGAAGGGAAAAACTGTTTTTT. Protein sequence: CASAPGQGREKLFF.

V is TRBV5-1 and J is TRBJ1-5; perhaps TRBD1 as D (5 bases). The germline V gene encodes CDR1 SGHRS and CDR2 YFSETQ. CDR3 length: 14 residues. Trimming pared 5 bases from V and 0 bases from J, leaving 9 bases between. CDR3 region: CASRLGDSNQPQHF. DNA of the CDR3: TGCGCCAGCAGGTTAGGGGATAGCAATCAGCCCCAGCATTTT.

The chain employs TRBV7-8 and TRBJ2-7; maybe TRBD1 (5 bases). Germline CDR1 and CDR2: SGHVS and FQNEAQ. V was shortened by 5 bases and J by 5 bases, with 22 bases between the two germline ends. CDR3 length: 16 amino acids. The CDR3 sequence: CASSSPQGVRAHEQYF. Written as DNA, the CDR3 is TGTGCCAGCAGCAGCCCGCAGGGTGTCAGAGCCCACGAGCAGTACTTC.

The chain combines TRBV18 with TRBJ1-1; D is undetermined. Trimming removed 6 bases at V and 6 bases at J, with 20 bases between. Germline CDR1 is KGHSH and CDR2 is LQKENI. CDR3 size: 15 residues. CDR3 sequence reads: CASSLGSRFSAEAFF. DNA for the CDR3: TGTGCCAGCTCCCTAGGCTCACGATTTAGCGCTGAAGCTTTCTTT.

This chain connects TRBV27 to TRBJ1-5; D is possibly TRBD1 (6 bases). The germline gives CDR1 MNHEY, CDR2 SMNVEV (reference sequence). CDR3 length: 15 amino acids. Trimming removed 6 bases at V and 2 bases at J, with 14 bases between. As DNA, the CDR3 is TGTGCCAGCAGGACAACAGGGAGAGGCAATCAGCCCCAGCATTTT. Translating it yields CASRTTGRGNQPQHF.

With respect to this clone: One junction end does not reproduce the germline sequence, and a read error may be involved. The genes are TRBV7-3 and TRBJ2-1; 8 bases line up with TRBD2. CDR3 length equals 16 residues. Germline loops: CDR1 SGHTA, CDR2 FQGTGA. CDR3: CSSSLDPGRGGGKQFF. CDR3 nucleotides: TGTTCCAGCAGCTTAGACCCGGGACGGGGGGGCGGTAAGCAGTTCTTC.

The chain carries TRBV4-1 and TRBJ1-6; D call uncertain. CDR1 is MGHRA and CDR2 is YSYEKL in the germline V gene. This CDR3 spans 13 amino acids. Trimming cost V 7 bases and J 4 bases, with 8 bases left between them. Here the CDR3 reads CASNQRYNSPLHF. The CDR3 DNA follows: TGCGCCAGCAACCAGCGTTATAATTCACCCCTCCACTTT.

The J gene is TRBJ2-7, the V gene TRBV2; 7 nucleotides agree with TRBD2. Looked up from germline, CDR1 is SNHLY and CDR2 is FYNNEI. The CDR3 totals 17 residues. The V gene end was trimmed by 7 bases and the J gene end by 0 bases; junction bases not matched to a gene: 15. The CDR3 here is CASIAGAGESLSYEQYF. As DNA, the CDR3 is TGTGCCAGCATTGCGGGAGCAGGAGAATCGCTCTCCTACGAGCAGTACTTC.

Concerning this clone itself: The junction departs from germline at one end; a sequencing error may be responsible. This rearrangement joins TRBV2 to TRBJ1-3, with D possibly matching TRBD1 (5 bases). In germline, CDR1 is SNHLY, CDR2 FYNNEI. The CDR3 extends over 13 amino acids. CDR3: CASSDLATASRNF. In DNA, the CDR3 is TGTGCCAGCAGTGACCTCGCGACAGCCTCCAGAAATTTT.

The V gene is TRBV10-2, the J gene TRBJ2-7; the match to TRBD1 covers 8 bases. After removal of 4 bases from V and 2 bases from J, the junction contained 1 base not matched to a gene. This CDR3 is 13 amino acids long. The germline V gene has CDR1 WSHSY and CDR2 SAAADI. Written as DNA, the CDR3 is TGCGCCAGCAGTGCGGGACAGGCCTACGAGCAGTACTTC. Amino acids: CASSAGQAYEQYF.

This clone was seen only once. The V gene is TRBV10-2, the J gene TRBJ2-3, with 8 bases that match TRBD2. With 6 bases clipped from V and 2 bases from J, the junction kept 7 bases outside the gene matches. Germline V CDR1 and CDR2: WSHSY, SAAADI. The CDR3 consists of 15 residues. CDR3 sequence reads: CASRPGLGVTDTQYF. For the CDR3, the DNA is TGCGCCAGCAGACCGGGACTAGGGGTCACAGATACGCAGTATTTT.

CDR3 DNA: TGTGCCAGCAGTCCTCAAGGTAGCGGGGTCGATGAGCAGTTCTTC. Translated: CASSPQGSGVDEQFF. The rearrangement links TRBV7-9 to TRBJ2-1; 8 nucleotides agree with TRBD2. V lost 6 bases and J lost 8; bases outside the gene matches: 12. Germline V gene lookup returns CDR1 SEHNR and CDR2 FQNEAQ (reference sequence). This CDR3 is built from 15 residues.

The gene calls are TRBV27 and TRBJ2-2; 9 bases agree with TRBD1. CDR1 is MNHEY, CDR2 SMNVEV, per germline (reference sequence). The CDR3 is 15 amino acids. V lost 9 bases to trimming and J lost 5 bases; unmatched junction nucleotides: 10. The CDR3 DNA reads as TGTGCCAGTCTAACCCTAGGGACAGGGACCGGGGAGCTGTTTTTT. Its protein is CASLTLGTGTGELFF.

The chain employs TRBV9 and TRBJ2-6, with 8 positions matching TRBD1. CDR1 and CDR2 from the germline V gene are SGDLS and YYNGEE. The length of the CDR3 is 18 residues. Unmatched junction bases numbered 7, after V lost 2 bases and J lost 0 bases. The DNA of the CDR3 is TGTGCCAGCAGCGTTTGGACAGGGATCTCCTCTGGGGCCAACGTCCTGACTTTC. The encoded protein is CASSVWTGISSGANVLTF.